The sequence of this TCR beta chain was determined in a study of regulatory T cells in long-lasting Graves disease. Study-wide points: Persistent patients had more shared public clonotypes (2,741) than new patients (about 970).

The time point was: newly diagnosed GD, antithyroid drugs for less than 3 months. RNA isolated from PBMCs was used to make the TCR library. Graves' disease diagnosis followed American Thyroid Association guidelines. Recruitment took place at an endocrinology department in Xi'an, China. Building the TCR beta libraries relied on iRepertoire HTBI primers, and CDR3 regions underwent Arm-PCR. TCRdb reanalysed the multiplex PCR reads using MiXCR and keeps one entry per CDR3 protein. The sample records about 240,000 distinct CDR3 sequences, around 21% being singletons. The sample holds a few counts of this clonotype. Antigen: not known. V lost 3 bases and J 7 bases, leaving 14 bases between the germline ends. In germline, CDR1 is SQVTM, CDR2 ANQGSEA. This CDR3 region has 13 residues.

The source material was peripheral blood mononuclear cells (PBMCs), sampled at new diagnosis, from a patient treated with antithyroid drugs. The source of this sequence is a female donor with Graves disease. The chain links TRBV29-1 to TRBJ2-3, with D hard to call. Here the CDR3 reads CSVDSGSTNTQYF. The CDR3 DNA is TGCAGCGTTGACTCGGGTAGCACTAATACGCAGTATTTT.